This T cell receptor beta chain was retrieved from a study of blood T cell repertoires in COVID-19. V was pared by 5 bases and J by 4 bases, with 8 bases of the junction left unmatched. The germline CDR1 and CDR2 sequences are SEHNR and FQNEAQ (reference sequence). The CDR3 length is 15 residues. In the original processing: By means of reference gene primer amplification, nucleated cell counts were estimated. Data came from immunoSEQ multiplex PCR; TCRdb stores just in-frame clones and leaves some out. D and trimming come from the DNA, and the V and J calls and clone size come from that table. The sample records some 190,000 clones, more than 70% being singletons.

The sequencing input was PBMCs or T cells enriched from blood (not recorded which). This chain links TRBV7-9 with TRBJ1-2, with TRBD1 identical over 9 bases. This TCR was sampled from a young man with acute COVID-19. The CDR3 DNA is TGTGCCAGCAGCGCACAGGGGGCGGAGGCCTATGGCTACACCTTC. Its translation: CASSAQGAEAYGYTF. Filled out from reference TRBV7-9 and TRBJ1-2, the complete variable domain reads DTGVSQNPRHKITKRGQNVTFRCDPISEHNRLYWYRQTLGQGPEFLTYFQNEAQLEKSRLLSDRFSAERPKGSFSTLEIQRTEQGDSAMYLCASSAQGAEAYGYTFGSGTRLTVV.